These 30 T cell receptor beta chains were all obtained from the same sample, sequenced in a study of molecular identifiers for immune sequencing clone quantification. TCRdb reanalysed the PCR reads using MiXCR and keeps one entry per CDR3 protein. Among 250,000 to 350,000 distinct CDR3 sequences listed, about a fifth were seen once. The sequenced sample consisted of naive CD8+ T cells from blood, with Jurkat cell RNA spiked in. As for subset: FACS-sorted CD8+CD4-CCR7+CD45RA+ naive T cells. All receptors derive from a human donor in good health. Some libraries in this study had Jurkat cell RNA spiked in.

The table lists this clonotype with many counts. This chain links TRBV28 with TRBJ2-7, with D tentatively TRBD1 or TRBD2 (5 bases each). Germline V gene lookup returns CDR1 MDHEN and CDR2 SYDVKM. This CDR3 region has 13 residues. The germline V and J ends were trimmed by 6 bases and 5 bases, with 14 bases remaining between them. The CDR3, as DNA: TGTGCCAGCAGCTCCGGGGCCCCGAACGAGCAGTACTTC. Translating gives CASSSGAPNEQYF.

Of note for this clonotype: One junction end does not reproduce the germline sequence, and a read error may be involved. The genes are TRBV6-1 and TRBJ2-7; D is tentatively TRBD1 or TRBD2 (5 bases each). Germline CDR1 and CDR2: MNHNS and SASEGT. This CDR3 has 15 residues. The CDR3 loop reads CASWRASLGTYELYF. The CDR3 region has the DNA TGTGCCAGCTGGCGGGCTTCTTTAGGGACCTACGAGCTGTACTTC.

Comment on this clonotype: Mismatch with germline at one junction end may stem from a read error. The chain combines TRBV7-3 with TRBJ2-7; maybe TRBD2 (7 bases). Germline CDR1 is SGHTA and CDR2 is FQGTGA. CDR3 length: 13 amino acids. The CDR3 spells CANSSGTQYEQYF. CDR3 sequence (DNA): TGTGCCAACAGCAGCGGGACACAGTACGAGCAGTACTTC.

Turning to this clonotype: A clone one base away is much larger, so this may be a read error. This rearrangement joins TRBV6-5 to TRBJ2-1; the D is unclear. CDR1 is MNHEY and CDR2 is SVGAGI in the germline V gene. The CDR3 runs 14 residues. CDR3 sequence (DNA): TGTGCCAGCAGTCCCGAGGTAAAATACAGTGAGCAGTTCTTC. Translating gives CASSPEVKYSEQFF.

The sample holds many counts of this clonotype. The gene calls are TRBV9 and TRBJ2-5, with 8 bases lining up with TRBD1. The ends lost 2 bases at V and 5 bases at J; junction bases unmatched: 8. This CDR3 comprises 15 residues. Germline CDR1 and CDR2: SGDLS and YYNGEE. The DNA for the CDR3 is TGTGCCAGCAGCGTGCAGGGGGCACCGGGTGAGACCCAGTACTTC. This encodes CASSVQGAPGETQYF.

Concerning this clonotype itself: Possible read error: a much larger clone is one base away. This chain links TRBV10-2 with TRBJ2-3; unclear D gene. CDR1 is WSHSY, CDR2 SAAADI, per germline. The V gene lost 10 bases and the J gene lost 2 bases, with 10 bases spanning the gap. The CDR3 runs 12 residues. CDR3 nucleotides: TGCGCCATCGCGAGCGCCACAGATACGCAGTATTTT. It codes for CAIASATDTQYF.

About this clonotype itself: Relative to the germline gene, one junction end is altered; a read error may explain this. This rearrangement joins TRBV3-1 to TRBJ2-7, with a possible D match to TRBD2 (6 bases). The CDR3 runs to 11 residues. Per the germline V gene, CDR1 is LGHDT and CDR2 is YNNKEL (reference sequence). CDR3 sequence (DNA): TGTGCCAGCTATTGGGCGGGGCTCTTCACCTTC. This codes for CASYWAGLFTF.

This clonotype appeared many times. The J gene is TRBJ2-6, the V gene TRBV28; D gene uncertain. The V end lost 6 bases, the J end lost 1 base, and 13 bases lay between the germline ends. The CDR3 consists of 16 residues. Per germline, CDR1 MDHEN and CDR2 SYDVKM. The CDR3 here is CASRNSRLSGANVLTF. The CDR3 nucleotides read TGTGCCAGCAGAAACTCGAGGCTATCTGGGGCCAACGTCCTGACTTTC.

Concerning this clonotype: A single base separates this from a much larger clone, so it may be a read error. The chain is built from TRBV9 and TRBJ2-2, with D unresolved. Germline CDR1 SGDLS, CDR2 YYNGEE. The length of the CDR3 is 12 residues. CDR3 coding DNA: TGTGCCAGCTCCTTATTCACCAGGGAGCTGTTTTTT. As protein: CASSLFTRELFF.

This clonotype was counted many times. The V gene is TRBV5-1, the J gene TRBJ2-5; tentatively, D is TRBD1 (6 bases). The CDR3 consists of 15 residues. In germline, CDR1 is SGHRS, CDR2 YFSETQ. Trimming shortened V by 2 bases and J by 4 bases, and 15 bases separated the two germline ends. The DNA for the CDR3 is TGCGCCAGCAGCTTTTGGCAGGGGAAGTCAGAGACCCAGTACTTC. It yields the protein CASSFWQGKSETQYF. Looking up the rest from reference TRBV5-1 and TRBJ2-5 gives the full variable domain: KAGVTQTPRYLIKTRGQQVTLSCSPISGHRSVSWYQQTPGQGLQFLFEYFSETQRNKGNFPGRFSGRQFSNSRSEMNVSTLELGDSALYLCASSFWQGKSETQYFGPGTRLLVL.

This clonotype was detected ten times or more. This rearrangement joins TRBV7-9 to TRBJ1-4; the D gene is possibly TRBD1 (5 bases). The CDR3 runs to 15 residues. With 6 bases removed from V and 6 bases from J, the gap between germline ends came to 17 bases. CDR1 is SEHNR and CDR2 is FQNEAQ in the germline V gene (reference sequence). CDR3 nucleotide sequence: TGTGCCAGCAGTCGTCCTGACAGAGAGGATGAAAAACTGTTTTTT. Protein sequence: CASSRPDREDEKLFF.

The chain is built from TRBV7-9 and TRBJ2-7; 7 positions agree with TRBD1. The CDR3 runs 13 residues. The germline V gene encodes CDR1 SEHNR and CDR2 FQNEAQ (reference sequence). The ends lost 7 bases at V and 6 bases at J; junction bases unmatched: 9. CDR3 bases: TGTGCCAGCATCCGGCAGGGGGTTAGCGAGCAGTACTTC. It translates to CASIRQGVSEQYF.

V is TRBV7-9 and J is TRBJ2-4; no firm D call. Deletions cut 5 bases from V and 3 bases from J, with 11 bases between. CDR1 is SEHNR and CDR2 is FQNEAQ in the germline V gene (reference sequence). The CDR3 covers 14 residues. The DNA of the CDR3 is TGTGCCAGCAGCACCCAGGACGGCAAAAACATTCAGTACTTC. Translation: CASSTQDGKNIQYF. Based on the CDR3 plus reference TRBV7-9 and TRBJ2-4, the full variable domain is DTGVSQNPRHKITKRGQNVTFRCDPISEHNRLYWYRQTLGQGPEFLTYFQNEAQLEKSRLLSDRFSAERPKGSFSTLEIQRTEQGDSAMYLCASSTQDGKNIQYFGAGTRLSVL.

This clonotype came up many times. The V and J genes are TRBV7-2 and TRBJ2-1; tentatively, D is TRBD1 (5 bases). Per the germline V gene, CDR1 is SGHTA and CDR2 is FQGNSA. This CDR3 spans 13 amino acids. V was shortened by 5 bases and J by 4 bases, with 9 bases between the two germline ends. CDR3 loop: CASSLQEYNEQFF. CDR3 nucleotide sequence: TGTGCCAGCAGCCTACAGGAATACAATGAGCAGTTCTTC. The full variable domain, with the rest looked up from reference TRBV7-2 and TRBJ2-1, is GAGVSQSPSNKVTEKGKDVELRCDPISGHTALYWYRQSLGQGLEFLIYFQGNSAPDKSGLPSDRFSAERTGGSVSTLTIQRTQQEDSAVYLCASSLQEYNEQFFGPGTRLTVL.

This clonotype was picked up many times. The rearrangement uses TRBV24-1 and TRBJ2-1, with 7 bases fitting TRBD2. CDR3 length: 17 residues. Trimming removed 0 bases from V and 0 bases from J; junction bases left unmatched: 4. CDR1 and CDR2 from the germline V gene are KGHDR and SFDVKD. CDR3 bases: TGTGCCACCAGTGATTTGCCCCGGACTAGCTCCTACAATGAGCAGTTCTTC. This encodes CATSDLPRTSSYNEQFF.

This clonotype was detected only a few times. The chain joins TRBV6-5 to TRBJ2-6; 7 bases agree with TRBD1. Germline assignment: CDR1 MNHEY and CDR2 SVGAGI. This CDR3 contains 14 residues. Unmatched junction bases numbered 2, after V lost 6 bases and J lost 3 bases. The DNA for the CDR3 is TGTGCCAGCAGGACAGGGAGTGGGGCCAACGTCCTGACTTTC. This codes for CASRTGSGANVLTF.

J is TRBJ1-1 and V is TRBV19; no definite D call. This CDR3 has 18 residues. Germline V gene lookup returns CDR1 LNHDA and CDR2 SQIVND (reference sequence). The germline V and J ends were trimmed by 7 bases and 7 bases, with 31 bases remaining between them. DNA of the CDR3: TGTGCCAGTAATTTCGAGGGCGGCGGCCGATTTATACGCTTTGAAGCTTTCTTT. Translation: CASNFEGGGRFIRFEAFF.

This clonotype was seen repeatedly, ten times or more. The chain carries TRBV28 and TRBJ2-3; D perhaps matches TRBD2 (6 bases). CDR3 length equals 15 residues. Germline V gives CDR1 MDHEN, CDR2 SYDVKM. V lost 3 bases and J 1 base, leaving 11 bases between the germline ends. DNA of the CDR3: TGTGCCAGCAGTTTCTCGGGAGCGGGCACAGATACGCAGTATTTT. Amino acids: CASSFSGAGTDTQYF.

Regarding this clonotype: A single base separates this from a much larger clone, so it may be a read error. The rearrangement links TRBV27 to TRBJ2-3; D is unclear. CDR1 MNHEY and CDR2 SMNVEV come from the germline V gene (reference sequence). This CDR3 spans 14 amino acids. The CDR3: CASGLSGREDTQYF. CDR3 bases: TGTGCCAGCGGTTTATCTGGCCGAGAAGATACGCAGTATTTT.

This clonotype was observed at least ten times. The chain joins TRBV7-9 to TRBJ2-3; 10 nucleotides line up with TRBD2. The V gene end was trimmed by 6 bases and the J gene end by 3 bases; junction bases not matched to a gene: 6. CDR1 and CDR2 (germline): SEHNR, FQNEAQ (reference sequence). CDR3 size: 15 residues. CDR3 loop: CASSPSGGETDTQYF. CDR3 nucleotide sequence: TGTGCCAGCAGTCCTAGCGGGGGAGAGACAGATACGCAGTATTTT.

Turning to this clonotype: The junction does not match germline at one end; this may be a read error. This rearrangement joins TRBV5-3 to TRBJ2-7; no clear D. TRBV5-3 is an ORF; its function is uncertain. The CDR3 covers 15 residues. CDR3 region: CASSLVWPSSYEQYF. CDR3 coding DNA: TGTGCCAGCAGCTTGGTATGGCCGAGCTCCTACGAGCAGTACTTC.

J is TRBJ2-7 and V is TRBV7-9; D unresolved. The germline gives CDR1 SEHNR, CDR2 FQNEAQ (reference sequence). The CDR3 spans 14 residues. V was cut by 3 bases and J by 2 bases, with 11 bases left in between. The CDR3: CASSLSGPTYEQYF. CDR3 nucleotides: TGTGCCAGCAGCTTGTCAGGCCCGACCTACGAGCAGTACTTC.

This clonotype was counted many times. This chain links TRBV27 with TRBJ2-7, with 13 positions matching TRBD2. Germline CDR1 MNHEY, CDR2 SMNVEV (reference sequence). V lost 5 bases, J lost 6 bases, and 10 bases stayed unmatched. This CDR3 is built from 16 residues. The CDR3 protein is CASSPTGTSGITEQYF. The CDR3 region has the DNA TGTGCCAGCAGTCCGACAGGGACTAGCGGGATCACCGAGCAGTACTTC.

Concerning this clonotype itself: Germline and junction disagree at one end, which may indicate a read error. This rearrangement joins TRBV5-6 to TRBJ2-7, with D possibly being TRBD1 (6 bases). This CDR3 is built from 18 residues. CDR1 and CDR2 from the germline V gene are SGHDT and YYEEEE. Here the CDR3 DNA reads TGTGACAGCAGCTTGGTAGAGGACAGAAGAAAATCAAAGTACGAGCAGTACTTC. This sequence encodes CDSSLVEDRRKSKYEQYF. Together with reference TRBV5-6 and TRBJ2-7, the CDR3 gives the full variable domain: DAGVTQSPTHLIKTRGQQVTLRCSPKSGHDTVSWYQQALGQGPQFIFQYYEEEERQRGNFPDRFSGHQFPNYSSELNVNALLLGDSALYLCDSSLVEDRRKSKYEQYFGPGTRLTVT.

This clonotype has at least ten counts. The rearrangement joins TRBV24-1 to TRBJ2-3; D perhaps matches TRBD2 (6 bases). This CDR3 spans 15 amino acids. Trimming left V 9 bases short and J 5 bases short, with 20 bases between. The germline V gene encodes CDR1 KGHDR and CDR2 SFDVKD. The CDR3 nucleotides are TGTGCCACCGGGTCGGGGGACTCCTGGTTAGATACGCAGTATTTT. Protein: CATGSGDSWLDTQYF.

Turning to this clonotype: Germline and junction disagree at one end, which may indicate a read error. For the CDR3, the DNA is TGTGCCAGCGCAGGAGCTATGAACACTGGAGCTTTCTTT. The encoded protein is CASAGAMNTGAFF. This sequence joins TRBV27 and TRBJ1-1; D not resolved. Germline assignment: CDR1 MNHEY and CDR2 SMNVEV (reference sequence). The length of the CDR3 is 13 residues.

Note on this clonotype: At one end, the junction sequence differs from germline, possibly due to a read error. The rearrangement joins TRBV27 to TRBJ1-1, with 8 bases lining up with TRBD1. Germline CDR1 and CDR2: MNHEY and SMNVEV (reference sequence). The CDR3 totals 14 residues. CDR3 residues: CASSWTGRSTEVFF. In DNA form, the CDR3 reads TGTGCCAGCAGTTGGACAGGGAGGAGCACTGAAGTTTTCTTT.

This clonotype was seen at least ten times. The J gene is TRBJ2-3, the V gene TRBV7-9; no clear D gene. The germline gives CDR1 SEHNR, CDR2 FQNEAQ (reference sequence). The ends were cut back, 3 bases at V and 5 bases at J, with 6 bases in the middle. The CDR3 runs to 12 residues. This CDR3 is CASSLEGDTQYF. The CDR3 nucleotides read TGTGCCAGCAGCTTGGAAGGAGATACGCAGTATTTT.

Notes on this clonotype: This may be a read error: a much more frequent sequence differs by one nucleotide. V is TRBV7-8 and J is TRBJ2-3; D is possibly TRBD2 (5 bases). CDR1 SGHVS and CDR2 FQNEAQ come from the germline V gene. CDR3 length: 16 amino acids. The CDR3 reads CASSLAELGGTDTRYF. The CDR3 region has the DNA TGTGCCAGCAGCTTAGCGGAACTAGGCGGCACAGATACGCGGTATTTT.

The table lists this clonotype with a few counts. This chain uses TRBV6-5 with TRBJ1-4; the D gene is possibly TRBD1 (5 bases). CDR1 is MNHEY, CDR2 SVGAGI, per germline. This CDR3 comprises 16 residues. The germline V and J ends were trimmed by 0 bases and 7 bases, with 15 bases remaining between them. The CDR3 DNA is TGTGCCAGCAGTTACTCCCCCAGGGTCGATATTGAAAAACTGTTTTTT. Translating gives CASSYSPRVDIEKLFF.